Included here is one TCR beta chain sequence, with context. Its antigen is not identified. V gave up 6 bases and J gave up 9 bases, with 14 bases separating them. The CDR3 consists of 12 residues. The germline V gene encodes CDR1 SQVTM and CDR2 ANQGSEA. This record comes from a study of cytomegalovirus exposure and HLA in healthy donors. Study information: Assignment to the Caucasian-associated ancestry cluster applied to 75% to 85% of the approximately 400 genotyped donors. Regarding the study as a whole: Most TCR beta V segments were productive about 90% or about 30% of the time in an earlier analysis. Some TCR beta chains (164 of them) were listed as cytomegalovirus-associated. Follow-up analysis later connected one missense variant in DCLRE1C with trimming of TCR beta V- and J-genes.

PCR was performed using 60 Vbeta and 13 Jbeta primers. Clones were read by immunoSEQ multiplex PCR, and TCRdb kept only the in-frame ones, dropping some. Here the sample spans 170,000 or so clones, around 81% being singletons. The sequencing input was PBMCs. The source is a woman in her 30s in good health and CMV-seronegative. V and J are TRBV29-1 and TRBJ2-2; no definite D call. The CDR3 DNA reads TGCAGCGTCGAACCGAGGTTCCGGGAGCTGTTTTTT. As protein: CSVEPRFRELFF.